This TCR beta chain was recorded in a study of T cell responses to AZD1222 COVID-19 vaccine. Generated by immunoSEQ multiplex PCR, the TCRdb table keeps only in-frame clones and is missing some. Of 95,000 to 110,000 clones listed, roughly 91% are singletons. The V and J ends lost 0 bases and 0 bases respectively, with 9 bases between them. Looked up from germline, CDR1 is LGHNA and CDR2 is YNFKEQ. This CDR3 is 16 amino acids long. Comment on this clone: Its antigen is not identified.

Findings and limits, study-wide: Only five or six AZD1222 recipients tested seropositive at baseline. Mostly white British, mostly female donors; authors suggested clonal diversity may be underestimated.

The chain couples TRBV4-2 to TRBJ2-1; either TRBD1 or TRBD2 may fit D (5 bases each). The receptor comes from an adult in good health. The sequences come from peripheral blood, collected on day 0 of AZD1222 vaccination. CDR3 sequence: CASSQEGVSSYNEQFF. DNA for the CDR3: TGTGCCAGCAGCCAAGAGGGGGTGAGCTCCTACAATGAGCAGTTCTTC.